This T cell receptor beta chain was sequenced during a study of post-analysis software for immune sequencing data. Across the study: As for disease course, relapsing-remitting, secondary progressive and progressive-relapsing multiple sclerosis were all included. Overall study results and limits: Multiple sclerosis patients had significantly lower normalized Chao1 diversity than controls. Controls showed lower frequencies than patients for a few TRBV segments, and TRBV5-6, TRBV5-1 and TRBV20-1 were among these. Under the F measure, samples that were prepared in one batch clustered strongly together.

The TCR beta cDNA libraries carried unique molecular identifiers. MiXCR, applied by TCRdb to the PCR reads, yields one record per CDR3 protein. The table includes hundreds of thousands of distinct CDR3 sequences, roughly 30% detected once. The V segment lost 10 bases and the J segment 3 bases; nucleotides outside the gene matches: 9. Germline CDR1 is MNHEY and CDR2 is SVGAGI. The CDR3 runs 13 residues. A note on this clonotype: The antigen is not known.

The receptor's source is a girl between 10 and 17 years old with multiple sclerosis. Material: blood. This chain links TRBV6-5 with TRBJ2-7, with 7 bases lining up with TRBD2. The CDR3 coding sequence is TGTGCCACCCGGTCTGGGGGGGGCTACGAGCAGTACTTC. Amino acid sequence: CATRSGGGYEQYF.